Shown below are 9 T cell receptor beta chains from a single sample sequenced in a study of blood T cell repertoires in COVID-19. TCRdb's table, derived via immunoSEQ multiplex PCR, lists solely in-frame clones and lacks some. The top ten hold 13% of the sample, which has about 80,000 clones, under 90% seen once. Specimen: peripheral blood. Receptors originate from a human donor in a cohort sampled during active COVID-19.

The J gene is TRBJ1-1, the V gene TRBV28; 7 positions match TRBD1. V lost 7 bases, J lost 5 bases, and 7 bases stayed unmatched. Germline CDR1 and CDR2: MDHEN and SYDVKM. The CDR3 contains 13 residues. CDR3 sequence: CASTDHRGTEAFF. CDR3 nucleotides: TGTGCCAGCACCGATCACAGGGGAACTGAAGCTTTCTTT.

V gene TRBV3-1 (or the pseudogene TRBV3-2) combines with J gene TRBJ2-5; 7 bases fit TRBD1. Germline CDR1 LGHDT, CDR2 YNNKEL (reference sequence). The J segment lost 1 base and the V segment lost 3 bases, leaving 2 bases of the junction unmatched. The CDR3 totals 14 residues. CDR3 DNA: TGTGCCAGCAGCCAGACAGGGACCCAAGAGACCCAGTACTTC. Its protein is CASSQTGTQETQYF.

The genes are TRBV28 and TRBJ2-2, with 9 positions matching TRBD2. After removal of 0 bases from V and 2 bases from J, the junction contained 10 bases not matched to a gene. The CDR3 covers 19 residues. The germline gives CDR1 MDHEN, CDR2 SYDVKM. CDR3: CASSLWGGSGGPNTGELFF. CDR3 sequence (DNA): TGTGCCAGCAGTTTATGGGGAGGTAGCGGGGGCCCCAACACCGGGGAGCTGTTTTTT.

The count of this clone is one. V and J are TRBV6-6 and TRBJ1-5, with a weak D call TRBD1 (6 bases). The CDR3 is 14 residues long. Trimming removed 5 bases at V and 6 bases at J, with 14 bases between. The germline gives CDR1 MNHNY, CDR2 SVGAGI (reference sequence). As DNA, the CDR3 is TGTGCCAGCAGTGTACAGGGAATAGGTCAGCCCCAGCATTTT. Translating it yields CASSVQGIGQPQHF.

This sequence joins TRBV5-1 and TRBJ2-7, with 7 positions matching TRBD1. Germline CDR1 SGHRS, CDR2 YFSETQ. The CDR3 loop spans 15 amino acids. J gave up 5 bases and V 4 bases, and 12 bases lay outside the gene matches. The CDR3 is CASSEQGRRIDEQYF. CDR3 nucleotide sequence: TGCGCCAGCAGCGAACAGGGGCGAAGGATAGACGAGCAGTACTTC.

This chain uses TRBV19 with TRBJ2-1; the D gene is possibly TRBD2 (5 bases). Germline CDR1 reads LNHDA; CDR2 reads SQIVND (reference sequence). Trimming shortened V by 1 base and J by 7 bases, and 8 bases separated the two germline ends. The CDR3 has 13 residues. The CDR3 region has the DNA TGTGCCAGTAGTATAGGAGGGAAGAATGAGCAGTTCTTC. It encodes CASSIGGKNEQFF.

The chain employs TRBV3-1 (or the pseudogene TRBV3-2) and TRBJ2-1; the match to TRBD2 covers 8 bases. This CDR3 has 15 amino acids. Looked up from germline, CDR1 is LGHDT and CDR2 is YNNKEL (reference sequence). With 4 bases clipped from V and 3 bases from J, the junction kept 5 bases outside the gene matches. CDR3 sequence: CASSPTGTSYNEQFF. CDR3 sequence (DNA): TGTGCCAGCAGCCCGACCGGGACTAGCTACAATGAGCAGTTCTTC.

This sequence joins TRBV2 and TRBJ2-7; 9 bases match TRBD1. V shed 2 bases, J shed 3 bases, and the junction held 5 bases outside the gene matches. The CDR3 length is 15 residues. The germline V gene encodes CDR1 SNHLY and CDR2 FYNNEI. The CDR3 DNA sequence: TGTGCCAGCAGTGAATCGGGACAGGGAATCTACGAGCAGTACTTC. Translating gives CASSESGQGIYEQYF.

The chain uses TRBV5-4 and TRBJ2-3, with 8 bases aligning to TRBD2. Per the germline V gene, CDR1 is SGHNT and CDR2 is YYREEE (reference sequence). Trimming removed 1 base from V and 4 bases from J; junction bases left unmatched: 5. The CDR3 covers 15 residues. Here the CDR3 reads CASSLLAGYADTQYF. The DNA for the CDR3 is TGTGCCAGCAGCTTGTTAGCGGGGTATGCAGATACGCAGTATTTT.